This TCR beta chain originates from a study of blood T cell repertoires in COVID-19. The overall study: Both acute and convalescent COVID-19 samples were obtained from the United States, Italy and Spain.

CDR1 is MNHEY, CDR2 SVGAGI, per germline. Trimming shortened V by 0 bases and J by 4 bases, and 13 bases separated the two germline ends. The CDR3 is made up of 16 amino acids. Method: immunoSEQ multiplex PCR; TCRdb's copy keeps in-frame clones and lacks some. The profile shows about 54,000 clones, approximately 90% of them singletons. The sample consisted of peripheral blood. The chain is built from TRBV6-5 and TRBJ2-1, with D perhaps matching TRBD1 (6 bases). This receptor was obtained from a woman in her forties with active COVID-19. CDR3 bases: TGTGCCAGCAGTTACTCGGCAGGGGACCTGTACAATGAGCAGTTCTTC. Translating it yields CASSYSAGDLYNEQFF.